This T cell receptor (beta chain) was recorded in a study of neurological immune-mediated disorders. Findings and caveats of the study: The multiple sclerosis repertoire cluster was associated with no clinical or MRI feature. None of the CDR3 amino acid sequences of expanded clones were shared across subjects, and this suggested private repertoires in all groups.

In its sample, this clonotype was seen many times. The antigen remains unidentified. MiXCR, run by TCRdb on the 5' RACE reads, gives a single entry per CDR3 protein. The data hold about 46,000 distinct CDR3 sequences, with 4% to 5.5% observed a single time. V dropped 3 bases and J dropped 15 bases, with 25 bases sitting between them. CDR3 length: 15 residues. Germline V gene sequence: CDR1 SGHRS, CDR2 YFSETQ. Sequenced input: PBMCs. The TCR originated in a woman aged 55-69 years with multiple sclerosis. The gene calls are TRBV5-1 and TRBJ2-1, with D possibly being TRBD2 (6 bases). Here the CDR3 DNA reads TGCGCCAGCAGCTCCCACCTGCGGGGTTGGAGGAGTATGTTCTTC. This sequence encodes CASSSHLRGWRSMFF.